This T cell receptor beta chain was found in a study of human T cells and chemical hapten exposure (dated by TCRdb to the early 2020s). Background on the whole study: For sensitization, 2% DPC in acetone was applied to a roughly 2 cm by roughly 2 cm area of upper inner arm skin. Blood samples were taken from patients before sensitization (week 0) and at 2, 6 and about 24 weeks after DPC sensitization. Weekly therapeutic DPC doses were additionally applied to the scalp of patients throughout the approximately 25-week study period. Patch testing was done on the upper back using Finn chambers containing 0.01% DPC, and results were scored after 6 days according to International Contact Dermatitis Research Group standards. For TCR sequencing, blood came from over 25 alopecia patients at anywhere from one to four time points (pre-sensitization, 2, 6 and 24 weeks). The mostly female patient cohort included alopecia areata with under or over 50% scalp involvement, alopecia totalis and alopecia universalis. The libraries were sequenced as a pool, and the TCR yield per sample differed mostly because of small variations in library volumes within the pool. The study tracked peripheral blood TCR repertoire changes in vivo during primary and secondary sensitization to the hapten diphenylcyclopropenone (DPC) in alopecia patients.

General conclusions and limits of the study: Patch test score correlated positively with the number of PT1 expanded TCRs, reaching significance at thresholds 8, 16 and 32 but not at 4. Compared with pre-sensitization or healthy control sets, expanded TCRs formed significantly more large CDR3 similarity clusters, which is consistent with antigen-driven responses. DPC sensitization did not change the number of TCRs with a frequency above 1 in 1000, and there was no evidence of changes in global repertoire structure. Repeated subsampling changed both the strength of the expansion versus patch-test correlation and the threshold at which that correlation became significant. Because every patient had alopecia, a presumed autoimmune disease, the patients' immune response might differ from that of healthy individuals.

V is pruned by 6 bases and J by 5 bases, leaving 14 bases of the junction without a gene match. The CDR3, cysteine through phenylalanine, is 16 amino acids long. Just CDR3 DNA is preserved here, 48 bases in frame from base 1. With regard to this clonotype: Its antigen target is currently unknown. The record has no base qualities; no much larger clone is one base away.

Libraries were prepared through RACE. TCRdb shows the sequencer as NextSeq 500. Library preparation attached unique molecular identifiers to individual cDNA molecules for quantitative, reproducible TCR counting. Both TCR alpha and TCR beta chains were sequenced from each blood RNA sample. Concerning the study's data processing: The median number of TCRs per sample was roughly 100,000, ranging from roughly 23,224 to 690,600. V, J and CDR3 annotation of the TCR reads was performed with the Decombinator software suite. For the PS versus PT1 abundance plots, all samples were subsampled to the same number of TCRs (28,000). Expanded TCRs were defined as absent before sensitization and observed at least eight times at the 2-week time point. Using fastp trimming at Q25 and MiXCR clonotype assembly, TCRdb reanalyzed the public sequencing data and kept in-frame beta chains. Rows are combined by CDR3 protein, so each entry shows the most common genes and DNA. It is TCRdb's table, rather than the study itself, that gives the V and J calls and clone size. The sample table holds fewer than 400,000 distinct CDR3 sequences, of which 6% to 8.5% were seen once. 8% to 9% of the sample belongs to the ten largest clones.

The time point label of this sample denotes: patch test 1, 2 weeks after DPC sensitization. The meaning of the sample's treatment or condition label: therapeutic diphenylcyclopropenone sensitization with weekly scalp DPC. At each patch-test visit, blood was drawn before the patch test was applied. Eligible patients were aged 18 to 70, diagnosed with alopecia, deemed suitable for DPC therapy, and excluded if pregnant. Total RNA was extracted from unfractionated whole blood that had been collected in Tempus Blood RNA tubes. The origin of this receptor is a woman aged 18 to 35 with alopecia areata. Some clones in this sample may be carry-over from other donors' samples. Sequencing used whole blood, obtained in connection with sensitization to the hapten diphenylcyclopropenone (DPC). The chain uses TRBV12-3 or TRBV12-4 and TRBJ2-7, with 9 junctional bases fitting TRBD2. Here the CDR3 is given as CASSLGLAGFRDEQYF. The sequenced DNA is TGTGCCAGCAGCCTAGGCCTAGCGGGGTTTCGAGACGAGCAGTACTTC.